A single sample is the source of the 11 T cell receptor beta chains below, sequenced in a study of T cell responses to AZD1222 COVID-19 vaccine. Produced via immunoSEQ multiplex PCR; TCRdb's table is partial and in-frame only. Altogether some 52,000 clones are present, 87% being singletons, with the ten largest covering approximately 2.6%. The sample in question was peripheral blood, obtained 28 days after the second AZD1222 dose. The receptors originated from an adult who received the AZD1222 COVID-19 vaccine.

The chain combines TRBV5-4 with TRBJ2-7; 9 bases align to TRBD2. After removal of 4 bases from V and 5 bases from J, the junction contained 10 bases not matched to a gene. This CDR3 is built from 15 residues. Germline CDR1 and CDR2: SGHNT and YYREEE (reference sequence). The CDR3 reads CASSRKVAGADEQYF. In nucleotides, the CDR3 is TGTGCCAGCAGCCGGAAAGTAGCGGGAGCGGACGAGCAGTACTTC.

V gene TRBV28 combines with J gene TRBJ1-5; D might be TRBD1 (6 bases). Germline lookup yields CDR1 MDHEN and CDR2 SYDVKM. The ends were cut back, 6 bases at V and 11 bases at J, with 17 bases in the middle. This CDR3 region has 13 residues. The CDR3 bases are TGTGCCAGCAGCCCTTTGGGACACCAAACCCAGCATTTT. This gives the protein CASSPLGHQTQHF. Full variable domain (remainder filled in from reference TRBV28 and TRBJ1-5): DVKVTQSSRYLVKRTGEKVFLECVQDMDHENMFWYRQDPGLGLRLIYFSYDVKMKEKGDIPEGYSVSREKKERFSLILESASTNQTSMYLCASSPLGHQTQHFGDGTRLSIL.

The gene calls are TRBV19 and TRBJ2-7; D gene ambiguous. The CDR3 covers 15 residues. V was trimmed by 4 bases and J by 7 bases, leaving 20 bases between them. Per germline, CDR1 LNHDA and CDR2 SQIVND (reference sequence). The CDR3 DNA follows: TGTGCCAGTAGTAGATCCCGGACCATCCGGACGGAGCAGTACTTC. This translates into CASSRSRTIRTEQYF.

The rearrangement links TRBV14 to TRBJ2-1, with D possibly matching TRBD2 (5 bases). V was shortened by 5 bases and J by 0 bases, with 14 bases between the two germline ends. The CDR3 runs 16 residues. The germline gives CDR1 SGHDN, CDR2 FVKESK. The CDR3 DNA is TGTGCCAGCAGCTCCCTAGCCCGAAGCTCCTACAATGAGCAGTTCTTC. Translating it yields CASSSLARSSYNEQFF. The full variable domain, rest sourced from reference TRBV14 and TRBJ2-1, is EAGVTQFPSHSVIEKGQTVTLRCDPISGHDNLYWYRRVMGKEIKFLLHFVKESKQDESGMPNNRFLAERTGGTYSTLKVQPAELEDSGVYFCASSSLARSSYNEQFFGPGTRLTVL.

The DNA of the CDR3 is TGTGCCAGCAGCAAGGGTAACACCGGGGAGCTGTTTTTT. Protein product: CASSKGNTGELFF. The gene calls are TRBV19 and TRBJ2-2; no definite D call. The ends were cut back, 9 bases at V and 2 bases at J, with 10 bases in the middle. This CDR3 contains 13 residues. Germline values: CDR1 LNHDA, CDR2 SQIVND (reference sequence). Looking up the rest from reference TRBV19 and TRBJ2-2 gives the full variable domain: DGGITQSPKYLFRKEGQNVTLSCEQNLNHDAMYWYRQDPGQGLRLIYYSQIVNDFQKGDIAEGYSVSREKKESFPLTVTSAQKNPTAFYLCASSKGNTGELFFGEGSRLTVL.

The CDR3 region has the DNA TGTGCCAGCAGCCCCGGGACAGGGGGCTCTGGAAACACCATATATTTT. This gives the protein CASSPGTGGSGNTIYF. The chain carries TRBV7-9 and TRBJ1-3; the match to TRBD1 covers 11 bases. Looked up from germline, CDR1 is SEHNR and CDR2 is FQNEAQ (reference sequence). This CDR3 has 16 amino acids. V was pared by 5 bases and J by 0 bases, with 3 bases of the junction left unmatched. The full variable domain, completed using reference TRBV7-9 and TRBJ1-3, is DTGVSQNPRHKITKRGQNVTFRCDPISEHNRLYWYRQTLGQGPEFLTYFQNEAQLEKSRLLSDRFSAERPKGSFSTLEIQRTEQGDSAMYLCASSPGTGGSGNTIYFGEGSWLTVV.

This chain joins TRBV6-6 and TRBJ2-7; D may correspond to TRBD1 or TRBD2 (5 bases each). CDR1 MNHNY and CDR2 SVGAGI come from the germline V gene (reference sequence). CDR3 size: 12 residues. V gave up 0 bases and J gave up 5 bases, with 5 bases separating them. CDR3 nucleotide sequence: TGTGCCAGCAGTTACTCGGGGGACGAGCAGTACTTC. This gives the protein CASSYSGDEQYF.

This chain links TRBV7-2 with TRBJ1-2; D call uncertain. Germline V gene lookup returns CDR1 SGHTA and CDR2 FQGNSA. There are 14 residues in the CDR3. Trimming took 5 bases from V and 0 from J, leaving 10 bases between them. The CDR3 sequence: CASSPGIANYGYTF. The CDR3 DNA is TGTGCCAGCAGCCCAGGTATAGCTAACTATGGCTACACCTTC.

The rearrangement links TRBV7-2 to TRBJ1-6; 7 bases match TRBD1. The trim removed 5 bases at V and 2 bases at J, leaving 3 bases unmatched. The CDR3 covers 15 residues. Germline CDR1 is SGHTA and CDR2 is FQGNSA. DNA of the CDR3: TGTGCCAGCAGCCAAGACAGGGCCTATAATTCACCCCTCCACTTT. Amino acid sequence: CASSQDRAYNSPLHF. Full variable domain (missing parts from reference TRBV7-2 and TRBJ1-6): GAGVSQSPSNKVTEKGKDVELRCDPISGHTALYWYRQSLGQGLEFLIYFQGNSAPDKSGLPSDRFSAERTGGSVSTLTIQRTQQEDSAVYLCASSQDRAYNSPLHFGNGTRLTVT.

The CDR3 DNA reads as TGTGCCATCTGGACACCCAGTCCCAACACTGAAGCTTTCTTT. It specifies CAIWTPSPNTEAFF. The chain employs TRBV10-3 and TRBJ1-1; TRBD1 is a possible D gene (5 bases). Germline-derived CDR1 and CDR2 are ENHRY and SYGVKD. The length of the CDR3 is 14 residues. Trimming stripped 8 bases from V and 2 bases from J, with 15 bases between.

A remark on this clone: Other DNA sequences in the same sample also yield this CDR3. This chain connects TRBV18 to TRBJ2-3; D uncertain. Germline V gene sequence: CDR1 KGHSH, CDR2 LQKENI. The CDR3 spans 13 residues. The ends were cut back, 0 bases at V and 0 bases at J, with 1 base in the middle. DNA for the CDR3: TGTGCCAGCTCACCACCTAGCACAGATACGCAGTATTTT. This translates into CASSPPSTDTQYF.